This T cell receptor (beta chain) is from a study of neurological immune-mediated disorders. Study-wide results and limits: When repertoires were grouped phylogenetically, those of 18 of 34 multiple sclerosis patients fell into one related-CDR3 cluster, a possible signature. The greatest TCR clonal expansion occurred in HTLV-1-associated myelopathy and the least in multiple sclerosis, which fell below healthy controls.

It was from 2 million PBMCs stored at -80 C that the unsorted libraries were obtained. V was cut by 2 bases and J by 5 bases, with 14 bases left in between. Germline V lookup: CDR1 SGHRS, CDR2 YFSETQ. This CDR3 has 14 amino acids. TCRdb used MiXCR to reprocess the 5' RACE reads, holding one entry per CDR3 protein. The sample carries about 55,000 distinct CDR3 sequences, 3.8% recorded once. This clonotype has a count of ten or more. Its antigen is as yet unknown. The specimen sequenced was PBMCs. The chain combines TRBV5-1 with TRBJ2-7; D ambiguous. The sequence came from a man in his 60s with multiple sclerosis. The CDR3 reads CASSFEQTSNEQYF. CDR3 nucleotide sequence: TGCGCCAGCAGCTTCGAACAAACATCGAACGAGCAGTACTTC. The full variable domain, rest sourced from reference TRBV5-1 and TRBJ2-7, is KAGVTQTPRYLIKTRGQQVTLSCSPISGHRSVSWYQQTPGQGLQFLFEYFSETQRNKGNFPGRFSGRQFSNSRSEMNVSTLELGDSALYLCASSFEQTSNEQYFGPGTRLTVT.